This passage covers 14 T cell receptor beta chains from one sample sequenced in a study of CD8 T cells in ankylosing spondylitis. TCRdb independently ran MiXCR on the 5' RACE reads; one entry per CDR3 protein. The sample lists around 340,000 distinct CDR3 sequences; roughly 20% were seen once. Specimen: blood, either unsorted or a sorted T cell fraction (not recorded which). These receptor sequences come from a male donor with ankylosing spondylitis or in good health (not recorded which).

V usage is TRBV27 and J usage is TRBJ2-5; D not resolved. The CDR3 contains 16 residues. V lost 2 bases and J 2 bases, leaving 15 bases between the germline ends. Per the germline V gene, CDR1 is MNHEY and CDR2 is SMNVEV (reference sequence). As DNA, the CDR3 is TGTGCCAGCAGTTTAGGATGGCGAATTTCGCAAGAGACCCAGTACTTC. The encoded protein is CASSLGWRISQETQYF.

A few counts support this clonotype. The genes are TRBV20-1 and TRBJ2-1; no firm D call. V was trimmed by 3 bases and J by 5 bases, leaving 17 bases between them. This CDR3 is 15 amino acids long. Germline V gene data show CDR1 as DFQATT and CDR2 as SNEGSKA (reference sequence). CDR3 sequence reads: CSARPPLEYHNEQFF. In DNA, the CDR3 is TGCAGTGCTAGGCCCCCTCTTGAATACCACAATGAGCAGTTCTTC.

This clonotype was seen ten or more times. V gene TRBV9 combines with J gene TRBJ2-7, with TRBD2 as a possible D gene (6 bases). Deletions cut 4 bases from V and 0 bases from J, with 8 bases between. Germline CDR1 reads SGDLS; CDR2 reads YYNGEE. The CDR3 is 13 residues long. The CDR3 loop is CASSSGLSYEQYF. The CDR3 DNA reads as TGTGCCAGCAGCTCGGGACTCTCCTACGAGCAGTACTTC.

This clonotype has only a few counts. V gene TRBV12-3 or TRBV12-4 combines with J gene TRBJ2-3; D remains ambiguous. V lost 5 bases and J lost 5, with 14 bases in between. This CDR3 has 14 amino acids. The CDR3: CASSPPPTLDTQYF. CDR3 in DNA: TGTGCCAGCAGTCCCCCCCCCACGTTAGATACGCAGTATTTT.

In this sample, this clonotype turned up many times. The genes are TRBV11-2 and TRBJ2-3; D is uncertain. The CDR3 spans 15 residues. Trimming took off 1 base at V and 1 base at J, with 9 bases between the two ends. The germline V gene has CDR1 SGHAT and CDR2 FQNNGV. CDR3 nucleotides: TGTGCCAGCAGCTTAGGGATACCGCGCACAGATACGCAGTATTTT. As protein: CASSLGIPRTDTQYF.

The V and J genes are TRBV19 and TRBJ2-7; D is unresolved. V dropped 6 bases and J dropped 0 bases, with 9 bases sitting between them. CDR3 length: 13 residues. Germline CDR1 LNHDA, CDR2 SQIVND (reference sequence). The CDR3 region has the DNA TGTGCCAGTAGAGATTTCGGCTCCTACGAGCAGTACTTC. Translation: CASRDFGSYEQYF.

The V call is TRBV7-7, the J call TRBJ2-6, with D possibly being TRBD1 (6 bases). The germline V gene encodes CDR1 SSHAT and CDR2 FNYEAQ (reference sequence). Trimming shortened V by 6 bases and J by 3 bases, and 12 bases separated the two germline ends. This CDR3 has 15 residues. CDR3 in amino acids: CASSYGQNGANVLTF. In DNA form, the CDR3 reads TGTGCCAGCAGTTATGGACAGAATGGGGCCAACGTCCTGACTTTC.

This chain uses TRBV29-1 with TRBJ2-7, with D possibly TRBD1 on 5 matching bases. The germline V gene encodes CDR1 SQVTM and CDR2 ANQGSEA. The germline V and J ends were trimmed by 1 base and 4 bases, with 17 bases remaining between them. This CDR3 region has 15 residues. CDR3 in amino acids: CSVEVGAAGWYEQYF. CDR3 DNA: TGCAGCGTTGAAGTTGGGGCAGCCGGCTGGTACGAGCAGTACTTC.

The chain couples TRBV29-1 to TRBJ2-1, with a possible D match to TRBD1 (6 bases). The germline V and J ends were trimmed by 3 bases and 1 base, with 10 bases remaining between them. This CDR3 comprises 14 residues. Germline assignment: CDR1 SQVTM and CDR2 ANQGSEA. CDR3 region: CSVEGTNSYNEQFF. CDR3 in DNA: TGCAGCGTTGAGGGGACAAATTCCTACAATGAGCAGTTCTTC.

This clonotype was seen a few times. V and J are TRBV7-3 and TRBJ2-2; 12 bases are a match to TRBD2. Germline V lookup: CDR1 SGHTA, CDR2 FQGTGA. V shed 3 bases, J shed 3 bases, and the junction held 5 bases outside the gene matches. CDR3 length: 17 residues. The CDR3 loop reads CASSLRTSGTYTGELFF. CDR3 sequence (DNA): TGTGCCAGCAGCTTGAGGACTAGCGGGACCTACACCGGGGAGCTGTTTTTT.

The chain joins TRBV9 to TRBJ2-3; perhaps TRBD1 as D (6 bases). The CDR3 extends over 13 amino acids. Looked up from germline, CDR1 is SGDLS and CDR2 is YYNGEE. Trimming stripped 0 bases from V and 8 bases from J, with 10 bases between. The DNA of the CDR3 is TGTGCCAGCAGCGTAGGAGGGGGTAGTACGCAGTATTTT. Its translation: CASSVGGGSTQYF.

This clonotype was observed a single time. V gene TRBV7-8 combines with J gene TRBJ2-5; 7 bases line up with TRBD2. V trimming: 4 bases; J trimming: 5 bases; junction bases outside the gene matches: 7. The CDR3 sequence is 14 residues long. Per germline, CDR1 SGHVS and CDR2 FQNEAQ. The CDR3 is CASSSAGREETQYF. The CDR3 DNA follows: TGTGCCAGCAGCTCAGCGGGGAGGGAGGAGACCCAGTACTTC.

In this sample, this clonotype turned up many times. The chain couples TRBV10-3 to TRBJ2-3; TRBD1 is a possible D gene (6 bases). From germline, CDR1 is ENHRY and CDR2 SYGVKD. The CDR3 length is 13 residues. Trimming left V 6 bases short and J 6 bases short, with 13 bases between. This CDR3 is CAIRTGASDTQYF. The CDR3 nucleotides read TGTGCCATCAGGACAGGCGCCTCTGATACGCAGTATTTT.

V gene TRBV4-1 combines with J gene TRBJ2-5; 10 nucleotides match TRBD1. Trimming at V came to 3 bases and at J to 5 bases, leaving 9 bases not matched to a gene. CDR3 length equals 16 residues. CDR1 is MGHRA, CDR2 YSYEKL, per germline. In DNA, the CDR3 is TGCGCCAGCAGCCAGGGGGGACAGGGGTCTCGGGAGACCCAGTACTTC. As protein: CASSQGGQGSRETQYF.